Following are 27 T cell receptor beta chains from one sample sequenced in a study of response to subunit inactivated influenza vaccine. TCRdb reprocessed the RT-PCR reads via MiXCR and lists one record per CDR3 protein. Here the sample spans 530,000 or so distinct CDR3 sequences, 10% to 15% being singletons. Specimen: PBMCs from blood, collected on the day of vaccination. These receptors all come from a man aged 50-59 years who received an inactivated influenza vaccine.

This chain uses TRBV29-1 with TRBJ2-3; D unclear. This CDR3 is 11 amino acids long. Germline V gene lookup returns CDR1 SQVTM and CDR2 ANQGSEA. Trimming shortened V by 1 base and J by 2 bases, and 1 base separated the two germline ends. For the CDR3, the DNA is TGCAGCGTTGAAGCCACAGATACGCAGTATTTT. This gives the protein CSVEATDTQYF.

The chain carries TRBV10-3 and TRBJ1-4, with 9 bases that match TRBD1. Germline-derived CDR1 and CDR2 are ENHRY and SYGVKD. The CDR3 runs 16 residues. V lost 5 bases to trimming and J lost 8 bases; unmatched junction nucleotides: 12. CDR3 sequence: CAISPTTGGGYEKLFF. The CDR3 coding sequence is TGTGCCATCAGTCCAACTACAGGGGGCGGATACGAAAAACTGTTTTTT.

Only a few counts were recorded for this clonotype. The rearrangement joins TRBV9 to TRBJ2-2; 8 bases fit TRBD1. Losses at the gene ends were 3 bases for V and 6 bases for J; bases not matched to a gene: 4. This CDR3 region has 14 residues. Germline CDR1 reads SGDLS; CDR2 reads YYNGEE. The CDR3: CASSDRQGSGELFF. DNA for the CDR3: TGTGCCAGCAGCGACCGACAGGGGTCCGGGGAGCTGTTTTTT.

This clonotype has only a few counts. J is TRBJ2-1 and V is TRBV12-3 or TRBV12-4; 7 bases match TRBD2. The CDR3 is 13 amino acids. V shed 4 bases, J shed 6 bases, and the junction held 3 bases outside the gene matches. The CDR3 loop is CASSWGGRNEQFF. DNA for the CDR3: TGTGCCAGCAGTTGGGGGGGTCGCAATGAGCAGTTCTTC.

This clonotype was observed a handful of times. The rearrangement joins TRBV7-2 to TRBJ2-7, with a weak D call TRBD1 (6 bases). V lost 5 bases and J lost 3, with 14 bases in between. This CDR3 has 14 amino acids. Germline values: CDR1 SGHTA, CDR2 FQGNSA. The CDR3 region has the DNA TGTGCCAGCAGCCCCGGACAGTTTCGCTACGAGCAGTACTTC. Residues: CASSPGQFRYEQYF.

Only a few counts were recorded for this clonotype. The rearrangement links TRBV5-6 to TRBJ2-6, with a tentative D call TRBD1 (6 bases). With 4 bases removed from V and 3 bases from J, the gap between germline ends came to 17 bases. The CDR3 length is 17 residues. Germline loops: CDR1 SGHDT, CDR2 YYEEEE. The CDR3 coding sequence is TGTGCCAGCAGCGAACAGGGTTTTGGATTTGGGGCCAACGTCCTGACTTTC. As protein: CASSEQGFGFGANVLTF.

This clonotype was seen many times. V and J are TRBV10-3 and TRBJ2-7, with D perhaps TRBD2 (7 bases). V was shortened by 7 bases and J by 3 bases, with 16 bases between the two germline ends. There are 14 residues in the CDR3. The germline CDR1 and CDR2 sequences are ENHRY and SYGVKD. The CDR3: CAITENREGYEQYF. CDR3 nucleotides: TGTGCCATCACCGAGAACAGGGAGGGCTACGAGCAGTACTTC.

A few counts support this clonotype. The chain has TRBV5-4 and TRBJ2-5; 10 positions agree with TRBD2. V lost 0 bases, J lost 2 bases, and 10 bases stayed unmatched. Germline CDR1 and CDR2: SGHNT and YYREEE (reference sequence). The length of the CDR3 is 18 residues. The CDR3 reads CASSLGPSGGGYQETQYF. In nucleotides, the CDR3 is TGTGCCAGCAGCTTGGGGCCCAGCGGGGGGGGTTATCAAGAGACCCAGTACTTC.

This clonotype was detected only a few times. V is TRBV28 and J is TRBJ2-3, with 14 positions matching TRBD2. CDR1 and CDR2 (germline): MDHEN, SYDVKM. J was trimmed by 3 bases and V by 5 bases; bases with no gene match: 7. This CDR3 is built from 17 residues. The CDR3 DNA reads as TGTGCCAGCAGTCTTCGACTAGCGGGAGGGCCAACAGATACGCAGTATTTT. It translates to CASSLRLAGGPTDTQYF.

This chain uses TRBV12-3 or TRBV12-4 with TRBJ2-3; a weak D match, TRBD1 (6 bases). This CDR3 is 11 amino acids long. With 6 bases removed from V and 13 bases from J, the gap between germline ends came to 14 bases. The CDR3 is CASSDGQKKYF. CDR3 sequence (DNA): TGTGCCAGCAGCGACGGACAGAAAAAGTATTTT.

V gene TRBV12-3 or TRBV12-4 combines with J gene TRBJ2-5; D not certain. CDR3 length: 13 amino acids. Between the trimmed V and J ends, which lost 3 bases and 1 base, there was a span of 6 bases. CDR3 in DNA: TGTGCCAGCAGTTTCGACGGCCAAGAGACCCAGTACTTC. Protein: CASSFDGQETQYF.

There are a few counts of this clonotype. The chain joins TRBV19 to TRBJ2-7; TRBD1 aligns across 9 bases. V shed 8 bases and J 3 bases; nucleotides not matched to a gene: 5. The CDR3 runs to 13 residues. Germline lookup yields CDR1 LNHDA and CDR2 SQIVND (reference sequence). CDR3 bases: TGTGCCAGTGGACAGGGGACAAACTACGAGCAGTACTTC. This gives the protein CASGQGTNYEQYF. Full variable domain (rest looked up from reference TRBV19 and TRBJ2-7): DGGITQSPKYLFRKEGQNVTLSCEQNLNHDAMYWYRQDPGQGLRLIYYSQIVNDFQKGDIAEGYSVSREKKESFPLTVTSAQKNPTAFYLCASGQGTNYEQYFGPGTRLTVT.

This clonotype was seen a few times. V and J are TRBV20-1 and TRBJ2-7; 11 bases align to TRBD2. The CDR3 has 15 residues. The germline gives CDR1 DFQATT, CDR2 SNEGSKA (reference sequence). V shed 5 bases, J shed 2 bases, and the junction held 8 bases outside the gene matches. The CDR3 nucleotides read TGCAGTGCTGGGATACTAGCGGGAGAAGCCTACGAGCAGTACTTC. Protein product: CSAGILAGEAYEQYF.

V gene TRBV3-1 combines with J gene TRBJ2-7; TRBD1 or TRBD2 may be the D gene (5 bases each). CDR3 length: 15 amino acids. The germline V and J ends were trimmed by 0 bases and 2 bases, with 11 bases remaining between them. CDR1 and CDR2 (germline): LGHDT, YNNKEL (reference sequence). The CDR3 sequence is CASSQETLGPYEQYF. The CDR3 DNA reads TGTGCCAGCAGCCAAGAGACCCTGGGACCCTACGAGCAGTACTTC.

This clonotype has more than one count but fewer than ten. V gene TRBV5-1 combines with J gene TRBJ2-1, with TRBD2 identical over 8 bases. The germline gives CDR1 SGHRS, CDR2 YFSETQ. The CDR3 has 16 amino acids. Unmatched junction bases numbered 6, after V lost 0 bases and J lost 4 bases. The CDR3 nucleotides read TGCGCCAGCAGCTTGGTGGGTAGCGGGGTATACAATGAGCAGTTCTTC. It codes for CASSLVGSGVYNEQFF.

This clonotype has a handful of counts. The rearrangement links TRBV12-3 or TRBV12-4 to TRBJ2-4; D unclear. The CDR3 extends over 14 amino acids. V lost 6 bases and J 2 bases, leaving 11 bases between the germline ends. This CDR3 reads CASSFERPKNIQYF. The CDR3 nucleotides are TGTGCCAGCAGCTTCGAGAGGCCCAAAAACATTCAGTACTTC.

The CDR3 nucleotides are TGTGCCAGCAGCATGTTACAGGGGAATGGACAGTTCTTC. It encodes CASSMLQGNGQFF. The chain combines TRBV7-9 with TRBJ2-1, with 7 bases fitting TRBD1. This CDR3 is built from 13 residues. Germline V gene sequence: CDR1 SEHNR, CDR2 FQNEAQ (reference sequence). V lost 5 bases and J lost 13; bases outside the gene matches: 11.

The gene calls are TRBV11-2 and TRBJ2-2; 7 bases agree with TRBD2. V shed 0 bases, J shed 1 base, and the junction held 5 bases outside the gene matches. The CDR3 is made up of 17 amino acids. Looked up from germline, CDR1 is SGHAT and CDR2 is FQNNGV. The CDR3 DNA follows: TGTGCCAGCAGCTTAGACTCCCAGCGGGGGAACACCGGGGAGCTGTTTTTT. It translates to CASSLDSQRGNTGELFF.

This clonotype has just a few counts. V usage is TRBV10-3 and J usage is TRBJ2-7; D may be TRBD2 (7 bases). Germline CDR1 and CDR2: ENHRY and SYGVKD. Trimming took 8 bases from V and 2 from J, leaving 22 bases between them. The CDR3 is 16 residues long. The CDR3 here is CAISRGGQSFTYEQYF. CDR3 DNA sequence: TGTGCCATCTCGCGCGGGGGCCAGTCGTTCACCTACGAGCAGTACTTC.

The chain uses TRBV12-3 or TRBV12-4 and TRBJ1-2, with 7 bases fitting TRBD1. The ends lost 8 bases at V and 0 bases at J; junction bases unmatched: 0. CDR3 length: 12 residues. For the CDR3, the DNA is TGTGCCAGCGGACAGGCTAACTATGGCTACACCTTC. This encodes CASGQANYGYTF.

This clonotype was observed at least ten times. This chain uses TRBV4-2 with TRBJ1-5; weak D call: TRBD1 (5 bases). CDR1 and CDR2 from the germline V gene are LGHNA and YNFKEQ. V was trimmed by 4 bases and J by 5 bases, leaving 12 bases between them. The CDR3 has 14 amino acids. For the CDR3, the DNA is TGTGCCAGCAGCCGGGGCCTTGGGGATCAGCCCCAGCATTTT. Translating it yields CASSRGLGDQPQHF.

The chain recombines TRBV4-1 with TRBJ2-6, with no clear D. Per the germline V gene, CDR1 is MGHRA and CDR2 is YSYEKL. The ends were cut back, 5 bases at V and 0 bases at J, with 8 bases in the middle. This CDR3 comprises 15 residues. CDR3 loop: CASSLADSGANVLTF. DNA of the CDR3: TGCGCCAGCAGCTTAGCAGACTCTGGGGCCAACGTCCTGACTTTC.

This clonotype was seen many times. The chain links TRBV5-1 to TRBJ2-7, with TRBD1 matching over 7 bases. V shed 7 bases, J shed 3 bases, and the junction held 7 bases outside the gene matches. The CDR3 length is 13 residues. Germline V gene sequence: CDR1 SGHRS, CDR2 YFSETQ. Here the CDR3 reads CASRRTGVYEQYF. The CDR3 nucleotides are TGCGCCAGCCGACGGACAGGCGTCTACGAGCAGTACTTC.

V gene TRBV5-1 combines with J gene TRBJ2-7, with 8 bases fitting TRBD2. Losses at the gene ends were 0 bases for V and 5 bases for J; bases not matched to a gene: 7. From germline, CDR1 is SGHRS and CDR2 YFSETQ. This CDR3 has 15 amino acids. The CDR3: CASSLVSAGGHEQYF. CDR3 DNA sequence: TGCGCCAGCAGCTTGGTGTCGGCGGGAGGACACGAGCAGTACTTC. Drawing the rest from reference TRBV5-1 and TRBJ2-7, the complete variable domain is KAGVTQTPRYLIKTRGQQVTLSCSPISGHRSVSWYQQTPGQGLQFLFEYFSETQRNKGNFPGRFSGRQFSNSRSEMNVSTLELGDSALYLCASSLVSAGGHEQYFGPGTRLTVT.

The chain carries TRBV6-1 and TRBJ2-1; the match to TRBD2 covers 10 bases. Germline V gene sequence: CDR1 MNHNS, CDR2 SASEGT. This CDR3 spans 18 amino acids. With V trimmed by 6 bases and J by 2 bases, 13 bases remained unmatched. The CDR3 DNA is TGTGCCAGCAGAAACGACCGAAGGACTAGCGGAACCTACAATGAGCAGTTCTTC. Translation: CASRNDRRTSGTYNEQFF.

This clonotype has more than one count but fewer than ten. The chain's CDR3 is CASSRGGAASTDTQYF. The CDR3 coding sequence is TGCGCCAGCAGCCGGGGGGGAGCGGCTAGCACAGATACGCAGTATTTT. J is TRBJ2-3 and V is TRBV5-1; 8 bases map to TRBD2. The CDR3 spans 16 residues. Germline CDR1 and CDR2: SGHRS and YFSETQ. V was pared by 4 bases and J by 0 bases, with 7 bases of the junction left unmatched.

This chain uses TRBV6-5 with TRBJ2-7; possible D gene TRBD1, 6 bases. The V end was cut by 6 bases, the J end by 4 bases, with 13 bases between. The CDR3 covers 13 residues. Looked up from germline, CDR1 is MNHEY and CDR2 is SVGAGI. The CDR3 sequence is CASSYRTAYEQYF. The CDR3 nucleotides are TGTGCCAGCAGCTATAGGACAGCTTACGAGCAGTACTTC.